This T cell receptor beta chain was sequenced for a study of T-cell memory formation after mild COVID-19. Whole-study findings and limits: Contracting clones from day 15 to 85 showed balanced CD4/CD8; later expanders favored CD4+. Clones that contracted clustered mainly in CM and EM if CD4+ and in EMRA if CD8+.

This CDR3 comprises 14 residues. V gave up 5 bases and J gave up 4 bases; unmatched junction bases: 5. The germline V gene encodes CDR1 MNHNS and CDR2 SASEGT. 5'RACE primed at constant segments yielded TCR alpha and TCR beta cDNA libraries bearing sample barcodes and UMIs. TCRdb analysed the 5' RACE reads with MiXCR anew, one entry per CDR3 protein. The table records approximately 250,000 distinct CDR3 sequences, roughly a sixth of them present only once. Concerning this clonotype: What it recognizes is unknown.

This receptor was obtained from a young man who had mild COVID-19 (a few samples of this study predate the infection). Cell type and time point are not known. V is TRBV6-1 and J is TRBJ2-3, with TRBD1 matching 8 bases. Specimen: PBMCs or a T cell subset sorted from them (not recorded which). The CDR3 DNA reads TGTGCCAGCAGTATCCGGGGACAGGCAGATACGCAGTATTTT. Protein: CASSIRGQADTQYF.